The 26 T cell receptor beta chains below come from one sample, sequenced in a study of shared clonotypes between healthy human individuals. The protocol was immunoSEQ multiplex PCR, while the TCRdb copy is restricted to in-frame clones and leaves out a portion. The data show over a million clones, about four fifths seen once. Sequencing input: memory CD4+ T cells from PBMCs. Described subset: CD45RA-negative fraction. The receptor set was obtained from a man between 18 and 35 years old in good health. Some clones in this sample may be carry-over from other donors' samples.

The CDR3 DNA reads as TGTGCCAGCAGCTTTGGCCTTAGGACAGATACGCAGTATTTT. Residues: CASSFGLRTDTQYF. This chain links TRBV7-2 with TRBJ2-3; D gene uncertain. CDR1 and CDR2 from the germline V gene are SGHTA and FQGNSA. This CDR3 region has 14 residues. Trimming shortened V by 3 bases and J by 3 bases, and 10 bases separated the two germline ends.

The gene calls are TRBV9 and TRBJ2-7; the match to TRBD2 covers 8 bases. V lost 0 bases and J lost 0; bases outside the gene matches: 8. Germline V gene data show CDR1 as SGDLS and CDR2 as YYNGEE. The CDR3 length is 17 residues. CDR3 sequence: CASSVGASGRGSYEQYF. As DNA, the CDR3 is TGTGCCAGCAGCGTAGGTGCTAGCGGGCGTGGCTCCTACGAGCAGTACTTC.

To note about this clone: This same CDR3 is encoded by further DNA sequences in the sample. The gene calls are TRBV5-1 and TRBJ1-1; D unresolved. The germline gives CDR1 SGHRS, CDR2 YFSETQ. The CDR3 runs to 13 residues. Trimming took 0 bases from V and 1 from J, leaving 4 bases between them. The CDR3 DNA sequence: TGCGCCAGCAGCTTGGCCCAGAACACTGAAGCTTTCTTT. This encodes CASSLAQNTEAFF.

The chain recombines TRBV18 with TRBJ2-7; 7 bases match TRBD1. Germline V gene sequence: CDR1 KGHSH, CDR2 LQKENI. This CDR3 is built from 14 residues. V trimming: 1 base; J trimming: 5 bases; junction bases outside the gene matches: 5. CDR3: CASSPQGTANEQYF. Here the CDR3 DNA reads TGTGCCAGCTCACCACAGGGGACAGCCAACGAGCAGTACTTC.

Worth noting for this clone: The same CDR3 arises from other DNA sequences in this sample as well. The chain joins TRBV7-3 to TRBJ2-1, with D hard to call. V was trimmed by 5 bases and J by 6 bases, leaving 14 bases between them. The CDR3 is 14 amino acids. The germline V gene has CDR1 SGHTA and CDR2 FQGTGA. The CDR3 protein is CASSPGGARNEQFF. In DNA form, the CDR3 reads TGTGCCAGCAGCCCGGGCGGAGCGCGCAATGAGCAGTTCTTC. The variable domain in full, completed from reference TRBV7-3 and TRBJ2-1, reads GAGVSQTPSNKVTEKGKYVELRCDPISGHTALYWYRQSLGQGPEFLIYFQGTGAADDSGLPNDRFFAVRPEGSVSTLKIQRTERGDSAVYLCASSPGGARNEQFFGPGTRLTVL.

Only a few counts were recorded for this clone. Other DNA sequences in the same sample also yield this CDR3. J is TRBJ1-5 and V is TRBV29-1; tentative D call: TRBD1 (6 bases). V was clipped by 6 bases and J by 0 bases, with 12 bases between them. CDR1 and CDR2 from the germline V gene are SQVTM and ANQGSEA. The CDR3 contains 14 residues. Here the CDR3 DNA reads TGCAGCGTAGCTGGACAGAATAGCAATCAGCCCCAGCATTTT. This encodes CSVAGQNSNQPQHF.

The chain is built from TRBV5-1 and TRBJ2-1, with 8 bases fitting TRBD2. The CDR3 length is 18 residues. Per germline, CDR1 SGHRS and CDR2 YFSETQ. Germline trimming cut 6 bases from V and 0 bases from J; bases unmatched to any gene: 14. The CDR3 reads CASNLLAASAGSYNEQFF. The CDR3, as DNA: TGCGCCAGCAACTTACTAGCGGCCTCAGCGGGCTCCTACAATGAGCAGTTCTTC. Combining the CDR3 with reference TRBV5-1 and TRBJ2-1 gives the whole variable domain KAGVTQTPRYLIKTRGQQVTLSCSPISGHRSVSWYQQTPGQGLQFLFEYFSETQRNKGNFPGRFSGRQFSNSRSEMNVSTLELGDSALYLCASNLLAASAGSYNEQFFGPGTRLTVL.

The count of this clone is one. CDR3 nucleotide sequence: TGCGCCAGCAACCAAGTAGACCAAGAGACCCAGTACTTC. Translated: CASNQVDQETQYF. The chain couples TRBV5-1 to TRBJ2-5; no clear D. From germline, CDR1 is SGHRS and CDR2 YFSETQ. CDR3 size: 13 residues. V was shortened by 6 bases and J by 0 bases, with 9 bases between the two germline ends.

The rearrangement links TRBV6-5 to TRBJ2-5, with 7 bases matching TRBD2. Germline loops: CDR1 MNHEY, CDR2 SVGAGI. The CDR3 covers 14 residues. V was clipped by 2 bases and J by 7 bases; unmatched bases: 7. The CDR3 spells CASSYEQRGGTQYF. Written as DNA, the CDR3 is TGTGCCAGCAGTTACGAGCAGCGGGGAGGGACCCAGTACTTC.

This clone was detected only a few times. The rearrangement links TRBV29-1 to TRBJ1-1, with D possibly being TRBD1 (6 bases). There are 13 residues in the CDR3. Germline CDR1 reads SQVTM; CDR2 reads ANQGSEA. The germline V and J ends were trimmed by 5 bases and 0 bases, with 10 bases remaining between them. The CDR3 DNA reads as TGCAGCGTTTTGGGACAAGTGAACACTGAAGCTTTCTTT. Its protein is CSVLGQVNTEAFF.

The chain employs TRBV7-3 and TRBJ2-7; D remains unclear. CDR3 length: 14 residues. V lost 5 bases, J lost 7 bases, and 18 bases lay in between. CDR1 and CDR2 (germline): SGHTA, FQGTGA. The CDR3 protein is CASSPTSLVREQYF. The CDR3 nucleotides read TGTGCCAGCAGCCCGACCAGTCTAGTCCGGGAGCAGTACTTC.

This clone was seen a single time. The V call is TRBV11-1, the J call TRBJ1-3; D gene ambiguous. The CDR3 totals 14 residues. In germline, CDR1 is SGHAT, CDR2 FQDESV (reference sequence). With 6 bases removed from V and 0 bases from J, the gap between germline ends came to 9 bases. The chain's CDR3 is CASSARVSGNTIYF. In DNA form, the CDR3 reads TGTGCCAGCAGTGCAAGGGTCTCTGGAAACACCATATATTTT.

V is TRBV4-1 and J is TRBJ2-1; 7 bases align to TRBD2. Germline values: CDR1 MGHRA, CDR2 YSYEKL. The J segment lost 9 bases and the V segment lost 0 bases, leaving 14 bases of the junction unmatched. This CDR3 comprises 17 residues. The CDR3 sequence: CASSQELAGEGNAEQFF. The CDR3 DNA reads TGCGCCAGCAGCCAAGAGCTCGCGGGGGAGGGGAATGCTGAGCAGTTCTTC.

The CDR3 DNA reads TGTGCCAGCAGTCTCCAGGTAGGCACTGAAGCTTTCTTT. This gives the protein CASSLQVGTEAFF. J is TRBJ1-1 and V is TRBV6-1; no clear D gene. The CDR3 totals 13 residues. CDR1 is MNHNS and CDR2 is SASEGT in the germline V gene. V dropped 5 bases and J dropped 4 bases, with 11 bases sitting between them.

This chain uses TRBV27 with TRBJ2-3; 9 nucleotides align to TRBD2. The junction had 20 bases not matched to a gene; V was cut back by 3 bases and J by 7 bases. The germline gives CDR1 MNHEY, CDR2 SMNVEV (reference sequence). This CDR3 is 19 amino acids long. The CDR3 loop is CASSLGTGARTSAGNTQYF. CDR3 DNA: TGTGCCAGCAGTTTGGGAACAGGGGCTAGGACTAGCGCGGGGAATACGCAGTATTTT.

The chain joins TRBV28 to TRBJ2-5, with 8 bases aligning to TRBD1. This CDR3 has 15 residues. Germline CDR1 MDHEN, CDR2 SYDVKM. V lost 7 bases, J lost 5 bases, and 12 bases stayed unmatched. This chain's CDR3 is CASILDRAQRETQYF. As DNA, the CDR3 is TGTGCCAGCATCTTGGACAGGGCTCAAAGGGAGACCCAGTACTTC.

The chain carries TRBV7-6 and TRBJ2-3; 10 bases fit TRBD2. The junction had 3 bases not matched to a gene; V was cut back by 1 base and J by 2 bases. CDR1 is SGHVS and CDR2 is FNYEAQ in the germline V gene. CDR3 length equals 16 residues. CDR3 DNA: TGTGCCAGCAGCTTAGGACTAGCGGGTAACACAGATACGCAGTATTTT. It translates to CASSLGLAGNTDTQYF.

This rearrangement joins TRBV5-4 to TRBJ2-7; 8 nucleotides align to TRBD2. CDR3 length: 15 amino acids. Germline values: CDR1 SGHNT, CDR2 YYREEE (reference sequence). The ends lost 5 bases at V and 0 bases at J; junction bases unmatched: 7. Written as DNA, the CDR3 is TGTGCCAGCAGTTCAAGCGGGGGAAGCTCCTACGAGCAGTACTTC. Translating gives CASSSSGGSSYEQYF. The full variable domain, completed using reference TRBV5-4 and TRBJ2-7, is ETGVTQSPTHLIKTRGQQVTLRCSSQSGHNTVSWYQQALGQGPQFIFQYYREEENGRGNFPPRFSGLQFPNYSSELNVNALELDDSALYLCASSSSGGSSYEQYFGPGTRLTVT.

DNA for the CDR3: TGTGCCAGCAGTATGTCAGGGTATAGCTACGAGCAGTACTTC. This translates into CASSMSGYSYEQYF. The chain links TRBV2 to TRBJ2-7; a weak D match, TRBD1 (5 bases). This CDR3 has 14 amino acids. The V end was cut by 5 bases, the J end by 3 bases, with 14 bases between. Germline CDR1 and CDR2: SNHLY and FYNNEI.

The chain couples TRBV28 to TRBJ1-5, with D possibly TRBD1 on 6 matching bases. There are 17 residues in the CDR3. V was pared by 2 bases and J by 5 bases, with 19 bases between. Looked up from germline, CDR1 is MDHEN and CDR2 is SYDVKM. CDR3 in amino acids: CASSLRRGAGADQPQHF. CDR3 nucleotide sequence: TGTGCCAGCAGTTTAAGACGGGGGGCGGGAGCAGATCAGCCCCAGCATTTT.

CDR3: CASSPGRGGGYTF. DNA for the CDR3: TGTGCCAGCAGCCCAGGACGAGGGGGTGGCTACACCTTC. This rearrangement joins TRBV6-5 to TRBJ1-2; TRBD1 might be the D (6 bases). In germline, CDR1 is MNHEY, CDR2 SVGAGI. The CDR3 loop spans 13 amino acids. Between the trimmed V and J ends, which lost 6 bases and 7 bases, there was a span of 15 bases.

Of note for this clone: Other DNA sequences in this sample translate to the same CDR3. The chain employs TRBV2 and TRBJ2-5; 7 positions agree with TRBD2. CDR3 length equals 12 residues. The V gene end was trimmed by 4 bases and the J gene end by 5 bases; junction bases not matched to a gene: 1. Germline V gene sequence: CDR1 SNHLY, CDR2 FYNNEI. CDR3 amino acids: CASSGGGETQYF. The CDR3 DNA is TGTGCCAGCAGTGGGGGAGGGGAGACCCAGTACTTC.

The chain recombines TRBV4-2 with TRBJ2-7; no firm D call. V was clipped by 0 bases and J by 4 bases, with 10 bases between them. Germline CDR1 is LGHNA and CDR2 is YNFKEQ. The CDR3 runs 14 residues. As DNA, the CDR3 is TGTGCCAGCAGCCAAGAGCCTGGAGCGTACGAGCAGTACTTC. This gives the protein CASSQEPGAYEQYF.

This sequence joins TRBV11-2 and TRBJ2-3, with 12 bases lining up with TRBD2. With V trimmed by 2 bases and J by 8 bases, 11 bases remained unmatched. The CDR3 sequence is 17 residues long. CDR1 SGHAT and CDR2 FQNNGV come from the germline V gene. CDR3 protein: CASSLSRASGREGTQYF. As DNA, the CDR3 is TGTGCCAGCAGCTTATCGCGGGCTAGCGGGAGGGAAGGTACGCAGTATTTT.

This chain connects TRBV9 to TRBJ1-4; D ambiguous. Trimming pared 0 bases from V and 8 bases from J, leaving 14 bases between. CDR1 is SGDLS and CDR2 is YYNGEE in the germline V gene. CDR3 length: 15 amino acids. CDR3 residues: CASSVGREAGEKLFF. The CDR3 DNA reads TGTGCCAGCAGCGTAGGGCGTGAGGCTGGGGAAAAACTGTTTTTT. Complete variable domain (other parts from reference TRBV9 and TRBJ1-4): DSGVTQTPKHLITATGQRVTLRCSPRSGDLSVYWYQQSLDQGLQFLIQYYNGEERAKGNILERFSAQQFPDLHSELNLSSLELGDSALYFCASSVGREAGEKLFFGSGTQLSVL.

The rearrangement joins TRBV4-3 to TRBJ2-7; D remains ambiguous. The CDR3 is 14 residues long. With 4 bases removed from V and 3 bases from J, the gap between germline ends came to 13 bases. The germline V gene encodes CDR1 LGHNA and CDR2 YSLEER. CDR3 loop: CASSPEGGGYEQYF. CDR3 sequence (DNA): TGCGCCAGCAGCCCTGAAGGCGGCGGCTACGAGCAGTACTTC.